These 15 T cell receptor beta chains came from one sample sequenced in a study of technical replicates of blood from several donors. The assay was immunoSEQ multiplex PCR, and TCRdb's table has in-frame clones only and misses some. The table records 79,000 or so clones, 93% of them present only once. The source material was T cells isolated from PBMCs. The receptors come from a human donor in good health.

Written as DNA, the CDR3 is TGTGCCAGCAGCCATCCTCTTAGGGGAACAGGGGAGACCGGGGAGCTGTTTTTT. It encodes CASSHPLRGTGETGELFF. The rearrangement links TRBV5-5 to TRBJ2-2; 7 nucleotides align to TRBD1. CDR1 SGHKS and CDR2 YYEKEE come from the germline V gene (reference sequence). The CDR3 totals 18 residues. The J segment lost 5 bases and the V segment lost 4 bases, leaving 17 bases of the junction unmatched. The full variable domain, with the rest looked up from reference TRBV5-5 and TRBJ2-2, is DAGVTQSPTHLIKTRGQQVTLRCSPISGHKSVSWYQQVLGQGPQFIFQYYEKEERGRGNFPDRFSARQFPNYSSELNVNALLLGDSALYLCASSHPLRGTGETGELFFGEGSRLTVL.

This rearrangement joins TRBV25-1 to TRBJ1-1; no clear D. V lost 4 bases to trimming and J lost 4 bases, with 13 bases between them. This CDR3 region has 14 residues. CDR1 MGHDK and CDR2 SYGVNS come from the germline V gene. The CDR3 bases are TGTGCCAGCAGTGCGACCGGGAATCCCACTGAAGCTTTCTTT. Translated: CASSATGNPTEAFF. Full variable domain (missing parts from reference TRBV25-1 and TRBJ1-1): EADIYQTPRYLVIGTGKKITLECSQTMGHDKMYWYQQDPGMELHLIHYSYGVNSTEKGDLSSESTVSRIRTEHFPLTLESARPSHTSQYLCASSATGNPTEAFFGQGTRLTVV.

The V call is TRBV7-2, the J call TRBJ2-1; 9 positions agree with TRBD2. J was trimmed by 7 bases and V by 5 bases; bases with no gene match: 15. From germline, CDR1 is SGHTA and CDR2 FQGNSA. The CDR3 is made up of 17 amino acids. CDR3 nucleotides: TGTGCCAGCAGCCCCATCAGATTTAGCGGGAGCGGGAATGAGCAGTTCTTC. This translates into CASSPIRFSGSGNEQFF.

J is TRBJ2-5 and V is TRBV27; D possibly corresponds to TRBD1 (5 bases). CDR3 length: 13 residues. CDR1 is MNHEY and CDR2 is SMNVEV in the germline V gene (reference sequence). V was shortened by 7 bases and J by 3 bases, with 12 bases between the two germline ends. The CDR3, as DNA: TGTGCCAGCATGGCCCACAGGAAAGAGACCCAGTACTTC. Translated: CASMAHRKETQYF.

The rearrangement links TRBV2 to TRBJ2-7, with D perhaps TRBD2 (6 bases). V lost 4 bases, J lost 2 bases, and 9 bases lay in between. This CDR3 contains 13 residues. Germline V gene data show CDR1 as SNHLY and CDR2 as FYNNEI. CDR3 loop: CASSGGTTYEQYF. The DNA for the CDR3 is TGTGCCAGCAGTGGCGGGACGACCTACGAGCAGTACTTC.

This chain uses TRBV6-5 with TRBJ1-1, with a tentative D call TRBD1 (5 bases). The CDR3 has 11 residues. In germline, CDR1 is MNHEY, CDR2 SVGAGI. Trimming shortened V by 6 bases and J by 6 bases, and 8 bases separated the two germline ends. The CDR3 sequence is CASRTDAEAFF. CDR3 nucleotides: TGTGCCAGCAGGACAGACGCTGAAGCTTTCTTT.

Note on this clone: This same CDR3 is encoded by further DNA sequences in the sample. The rearrangement joins TRBV9 to TRBJ2-2, with D tentatively TRBD2 (6 bases). The V end was cut by 0 bases, the J end by 0 bases, with 9 bases between. Germline CDR1 and CDR2: SGDLS and YYNGEE. The CDR3 has 16 amino acids. The chain's CDR3 is CASSVGGGTNTGELFF. The CDR3 nucleotides read TGTGCCAGCAGCGTAGGGGGCGGGACGAACACCGGGGAGCTGTTTTTT.

The rearrangement joins TRBV6-4 to TRBJ1-3; 7 bases fit TRBD1. CDR1 and CDR2 from the germline V gene are MRHNA and SNTAGT. The CDR3 extends over 14 amino acids. J was trimmed by 0 bases and V by 11 bases; bases with no gene match: 7. The CDR3: CAPRGDSSGNTIYF. The CDR3 DNA sequence: TGTGCCCCGAGGGGGGACAGCTCTGGAAACACCATATATTTT.

This chain joins TRBV4-1 and TRBJ2-4, with D maybe TRBD2 (6 bases). CDR3 size: 16 residues. V gave up 1 base and J gave up 0 bases, with 10 bases separating them. Germline values: CDR1 MGHRA, CDR2 YSYEKL. CDR3: CASSQVAVIAKNIQYF. CDR3 DNA: TGCGCCAGCAGCCAAGTAGCGGTTATAGCCAAAAACATTCAGTACTTC.

The chain combines TRBV11-3 with TRBJ2-1, with 16 bases identical to TRBD2. Germline V gives CDR1 SGHNT, CDR2 YENEEA. The CDR3 runs 18 residues. V gave up 0 bases and J gave up 10 bases; unmatched junction bases: 9. The CDR3 sequence: CASSLEGGTSGRAGEQFF. Here the CDR3 DNA reads TGTGCCAGCAGCTTAGAGGGGGGGACTAGCGGGAGGGCCGGGGAGCAGTTCTTC.

V and J are TRBV7-3 and TRBJ1-1; no definite D call. The germline V gene encodes CDR1 SGHTA and CDR2 FQGTGA. The CDR3 consists of 13 residues. Between the trimmed V and J ends, which lost 2 bases and 11 bases, there was a span of 15 bases. The CDR3 sequence is CASSLYVGSGAFF. Written as DNA, the CDR3 is TGTGCCAGCAGCTTATATGTGGGGAGCGGGGCTTTCTTT.

The gene calls are TRBV10-2 and TRBJ1-4; TRBD1 aligns across 9 bases. Per germline, CDR1 WSHSY and CDR2 SAAADI. Unmatched junction bases numbered 4, after V lost 2 bases and J lost 12 bases. The CDR3 spans 13 residues. CDR3: CASSERDREELFF. The CDR3 nucleotides read TGCGCCAGCAGTGAGCGGGACAGGGAGGAACTGTTTTTT.

This chain joins TRBV4-1 and TRBJ2-1; possible D gene TRBD2, 6 bases. The germline CDR1 and CDR2 sequences are MGHRA and YSYEKL. The CDR3 has 15 residues. The V end was cut by 7 bases, the J end by 4 bases, with 17 bases between. DNA of the CDR3: TGCGCCAGCACCCACCGGGAGATCGCATACAATGAGCAGTTCTTC. Translated, it gives CASTHREIAYNEQFF.

V usage is TRBV7-8 and J usage is TRBJ1-1; no clear D gene. The CDR3 is made up of 17 amino acids. V was trimmed by 6 bases and J by 1 base, leaving 21 bases between them. The V gene's germline CDR1 is SGHVS and CDR2 FQNEAQ. CDR3 loop: CASRILTAAPGNTEAFF. The CDR3 nucleotides read TGTGCCAGCAGGATACTGACGGCAGCCCCGGGGAACACTGAAGCTTTCTTT. The whole variable domain, remainder taken from reference TRBV7-8 and TRBJ1-1, is GAGVSQSPRYKVAKRGQDVALRCDPISGHVSLFWYQQALGQGPEFLTYFQNEAQLDKSGLPSDRFFAERPEGSVSTLKIQRTQQEDSAVYLCASRILTAAPGNTEAFFGQGTRLTVV.

The rearrangement links TRBV6-6 to TRBJ1-5, with 7 nucleotides matching TRBD1. CDR3 length equals 13 residues. The V segment lost 6 bases and the J segment 6 bases; nucleotides outside the gene matches: 5. In germline, CDR1 is MNHNY, CDR2 SVGAGI (reference sequence). CDR3 in amino acids: CASRQGLGQPQHF. DNA for the CDR3: TGTGCCAGCAGACAGGGGTTGGGTCAGCCCCAGCATTTT.